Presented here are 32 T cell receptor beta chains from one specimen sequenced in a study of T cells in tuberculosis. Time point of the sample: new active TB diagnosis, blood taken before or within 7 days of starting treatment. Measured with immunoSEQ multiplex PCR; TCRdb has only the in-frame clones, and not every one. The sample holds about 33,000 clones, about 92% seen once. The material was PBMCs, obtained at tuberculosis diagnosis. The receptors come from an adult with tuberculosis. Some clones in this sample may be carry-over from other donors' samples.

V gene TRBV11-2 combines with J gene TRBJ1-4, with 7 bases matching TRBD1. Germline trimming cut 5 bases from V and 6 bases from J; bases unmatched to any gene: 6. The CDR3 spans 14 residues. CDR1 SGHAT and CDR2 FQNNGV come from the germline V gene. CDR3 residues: CASSRDSLYEKLFF. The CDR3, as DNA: TGTGCCAGCAGCCGGGACAGTTTATATGAAAAACTGTTTTTT.

In nucleotides, the CDR3 is TGTGCCAGCGGGGACAGCTGGGTCTATGGCTACACCTTC. This translates into CASGDSWVYGYTF. The rearrangement links TRBV10-3 to TRBJ1-2, with 7 bases matching TRBD1. J gave up 4 bases and V 10 bases, and 9 bases lay outside the gene matches. This CDR3 has 13 amino acids. Per germline, CDR1 ENHRY and CDR2 SYGVKD.

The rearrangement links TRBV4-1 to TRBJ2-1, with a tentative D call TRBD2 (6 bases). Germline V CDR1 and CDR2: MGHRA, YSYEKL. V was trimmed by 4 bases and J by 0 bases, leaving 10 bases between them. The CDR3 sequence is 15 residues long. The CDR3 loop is CASSLLGSSYNEQFF. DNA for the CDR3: TGCGCCAGCAGCCTACTCGGGAGCTCCTACAATGAGCAGTTCTTC.

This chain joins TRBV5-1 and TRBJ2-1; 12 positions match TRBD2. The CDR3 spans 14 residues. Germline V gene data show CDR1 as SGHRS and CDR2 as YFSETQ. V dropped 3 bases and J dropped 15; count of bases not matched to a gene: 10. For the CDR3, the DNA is TGCGCCAGCAGCTCCGGACTAGCGGGGCAGGGATGGTTCTTC. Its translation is CASSSGLAGQGWFF.

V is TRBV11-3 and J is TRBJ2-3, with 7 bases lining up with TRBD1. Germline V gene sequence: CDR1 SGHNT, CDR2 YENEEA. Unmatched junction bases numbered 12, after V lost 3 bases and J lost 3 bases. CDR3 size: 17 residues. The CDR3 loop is CASSFSRDRVRTDTQYF. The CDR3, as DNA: TGTGCCAGCAGCTTCTCTCGTGACAGGGTGAGGACAGATACGCAGTATTTT. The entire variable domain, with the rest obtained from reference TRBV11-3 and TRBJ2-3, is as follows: EAGVVQSPRYKIIEKKQPVAFWCNPISGHNTLYWYLQNLGQGPELLIRYENEEAVDDSQLPKDRFSAERLKGVDSTLKIQPAELGDSAVYLCASSFSRDRVRTDTQYFGPGTRLTVL.

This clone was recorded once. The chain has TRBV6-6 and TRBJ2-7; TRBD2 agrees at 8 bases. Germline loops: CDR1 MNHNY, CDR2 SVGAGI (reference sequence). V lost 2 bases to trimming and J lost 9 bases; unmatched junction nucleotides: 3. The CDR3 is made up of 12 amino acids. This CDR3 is CASSYALAAQYF. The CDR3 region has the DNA TGTGCCAGCAGTTACGCACTAGCGGCGCAGTACTTC.

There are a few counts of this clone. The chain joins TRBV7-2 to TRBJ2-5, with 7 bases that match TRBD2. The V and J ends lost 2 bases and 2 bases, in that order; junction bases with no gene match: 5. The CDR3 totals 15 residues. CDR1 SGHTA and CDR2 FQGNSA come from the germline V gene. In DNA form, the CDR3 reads TGTGCCAGCAGCTTACTCGCAGCGGGGCAAGAGACCCAGTACTTC. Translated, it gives CASSLLAAGQETQYF.

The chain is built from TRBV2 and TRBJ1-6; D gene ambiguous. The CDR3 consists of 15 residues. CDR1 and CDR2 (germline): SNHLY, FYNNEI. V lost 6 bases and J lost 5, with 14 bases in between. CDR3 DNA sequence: TGTGCCAGCAGCCCGCGGGTCGGTAATAATTCACCCCTCCACTTT. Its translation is CASSPRVGNNSPLHF.

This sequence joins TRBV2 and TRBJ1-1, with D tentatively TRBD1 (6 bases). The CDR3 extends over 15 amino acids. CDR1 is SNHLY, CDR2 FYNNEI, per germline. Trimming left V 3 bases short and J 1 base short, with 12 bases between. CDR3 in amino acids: CASSEFRGQNTEAFF. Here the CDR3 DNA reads TGTGCCAGCAGTGAGTTTAGGGGACAGAACACTGAAGCTTTCTTT.

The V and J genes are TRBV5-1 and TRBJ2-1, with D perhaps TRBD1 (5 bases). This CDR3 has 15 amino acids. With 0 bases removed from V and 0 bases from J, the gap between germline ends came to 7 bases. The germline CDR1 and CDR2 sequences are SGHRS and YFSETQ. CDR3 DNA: TGCGCCAGCAGCTTGGGCAGGGACTCCTACAATGAGCAGTTCTTC. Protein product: CASSLGRDSYNEQFF.

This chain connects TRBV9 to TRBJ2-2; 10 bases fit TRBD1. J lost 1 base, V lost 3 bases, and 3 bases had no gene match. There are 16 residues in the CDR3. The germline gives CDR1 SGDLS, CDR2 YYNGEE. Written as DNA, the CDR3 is TGTGCCAGCAGCGCCCGGACAGGGGGGAACACCGGGGAGCTGTTTTTT. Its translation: CASSARTGGNTGELFF.

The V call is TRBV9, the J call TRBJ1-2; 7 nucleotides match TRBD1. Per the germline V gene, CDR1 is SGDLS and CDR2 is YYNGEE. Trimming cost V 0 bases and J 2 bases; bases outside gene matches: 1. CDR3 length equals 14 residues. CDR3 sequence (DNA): TGTGCCAGCAGCGTAGCGACAGGGAACTATGGCTACACCTTC. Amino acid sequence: CASSVATGNYGYTF.

The CDR3 here is CASKDTVTYEQYF. CDR3 DNA: TGTGCCAGCAAGGACACGGTAACCTACGAGCAGTACTTC. The V and J genes are TRBV2 and TRBJ2-7; perhaps TRBD1 as D (5 bases). Germline CDR1 and CDR2: SNHLY and FYNNEI. This CDR3 is built from 13 residues. V shed 7 bases and J shed 2 bases, with 12 bases lying between them.

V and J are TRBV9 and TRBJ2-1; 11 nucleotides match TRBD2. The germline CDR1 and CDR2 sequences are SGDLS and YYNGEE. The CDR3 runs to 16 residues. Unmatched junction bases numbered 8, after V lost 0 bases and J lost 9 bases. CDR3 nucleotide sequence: TGTGCCAGCAGCGTAGCCCTTAGCGGGGGGGCTGGTGAGCAGTTCTTC. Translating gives CASSVALSGGAGEQFF.

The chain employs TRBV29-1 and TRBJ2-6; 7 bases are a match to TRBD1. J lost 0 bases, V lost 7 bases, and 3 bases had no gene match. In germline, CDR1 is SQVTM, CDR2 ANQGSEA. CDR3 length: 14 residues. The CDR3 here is CSARDSSGANVLTF. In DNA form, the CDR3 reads TGCAGCGCTCGGGACAGCTCTGGGGCCAACGTCCTGACTTTC.

The CDR3, as DNA: TGCGCCAGCACTACAGGGAATTCTAATGAAAAACTGTTTTTT. Translation: CASTTGNSNEKLFF. The chain carries TRBV5-1 and TRBJ1-4; possibly TRBD1 for D (6 bases). Germline V gene sequence: CDR1 SGHRS, CDR2 YFSETQ. The V end lost 6 bases, the J end lost 3 bases, and 12 bases lay between the germline ends. This CDR3 comprises 14 residues.

The CDR3 DNA sequence: TGTGCCAGCAGTTACAGGGACAGAGCAATTAGGTCACCCCTCCACTTT. It encodes CASSYRDRAIRSPLHF. This rearrangement joins TRBV6-5 to TRBJ1-6; 7 nucleotides align to TRBD1. The CDR3 sequence is 16 residues long. Germline V gives CDR1 MNHEY, CDR2 SVGAGI. Germline trimming cut 2 bases from V and 10 bases from J; bases unmatched to any gene: 11.

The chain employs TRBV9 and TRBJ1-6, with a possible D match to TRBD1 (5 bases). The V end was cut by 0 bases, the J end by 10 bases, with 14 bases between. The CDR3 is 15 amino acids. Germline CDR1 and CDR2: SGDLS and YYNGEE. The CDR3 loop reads CASSVEGGGSSPLHF. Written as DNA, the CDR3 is TGTGCCAGCAGCGTAGAGGGCGGGGGGTCATCACCCCTCCACTTT.

CDR3 sequence reads: CASSVWSGGAQETQYF. The CDR3, as DNA: TGTGCCAGCAGCGTATGGAGCGGGGGGGCCCAAGAGACCCAGTACTTC. The chain recombines TRBV9 with TRBJ2-5; 10 bases are a match to TRBD2. The germline gives CDR1 SGDLS, CDR2 YYNGEE. The CDR3 contains 16 residues. Trimming cost V 1 base and J 1 base; bases outside gene matches: 4. Looking up the rest from reference TRBV9 and TRBJ2-5 gives the full variable domain: DSGVTQTPKHLITATGQRVTLRCSPRSGDLSVYWYQQSLDQGLQFLIQYYNGEERAKGNILERFSAQQFPDLHSELNLSSLELGDSALYFCASSVWSGGAQETQYFGPGTRLLVL.

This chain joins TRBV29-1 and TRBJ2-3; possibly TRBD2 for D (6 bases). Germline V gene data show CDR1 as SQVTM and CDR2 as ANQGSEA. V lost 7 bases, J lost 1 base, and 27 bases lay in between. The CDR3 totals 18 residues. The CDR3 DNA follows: TGCAGCGGCGGGATTAGGGTTCCCAGAGTAGTTGGCACAGATACGCAGTATTTT. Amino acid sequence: CSGGIRVPRVVGTDTQYF.

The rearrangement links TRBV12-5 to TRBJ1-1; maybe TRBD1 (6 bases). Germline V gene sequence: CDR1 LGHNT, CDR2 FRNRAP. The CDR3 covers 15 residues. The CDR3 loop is CDLTREGGRGPEAFF. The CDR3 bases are TGTGACCTCACCCGGGAGGGGGGGCGCGGGCCTGAAGCTTTCTTT.

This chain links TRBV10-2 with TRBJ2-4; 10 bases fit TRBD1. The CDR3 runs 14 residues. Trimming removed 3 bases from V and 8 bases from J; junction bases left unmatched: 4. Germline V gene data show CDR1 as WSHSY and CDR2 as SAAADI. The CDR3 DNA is TGCGCCAGCAGTGACGGGACAGGGGTGGACATTCAGTACTTC. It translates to CASSDGTGVDIQYF.

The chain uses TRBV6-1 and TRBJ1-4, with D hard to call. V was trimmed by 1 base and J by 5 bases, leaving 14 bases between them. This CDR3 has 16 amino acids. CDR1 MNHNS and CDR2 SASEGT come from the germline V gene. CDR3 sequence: CASSEDGRWANEKLFF. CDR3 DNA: TGTGCCAGCAGTGAAGATGGGAGATGGGCAAATGAAAAACTGTTTTTT.

The CDR3 spells CSVTGLVGGMDNEQFF. CDR3 nucleotide sequence: TGCAGCGTTACCGGACTAGTGGGGGGGATGGACAATGAGCAGTTCTTC. The chain combines TRBV29-1 with TRBJ2-1; TRBD2 aligns across 7 bases. V was pared by 5 bases and J by 5 bases, with 15 bases of the junction left unmatched. The germline V gene has CDR1 SQVTM and CDR2 ANQGSEA. The CDR3 totals 16 residues.

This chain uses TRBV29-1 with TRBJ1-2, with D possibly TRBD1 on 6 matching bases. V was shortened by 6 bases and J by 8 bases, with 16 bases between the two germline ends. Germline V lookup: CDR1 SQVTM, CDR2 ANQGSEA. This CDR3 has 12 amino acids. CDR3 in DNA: TGCAGCGTAGGAACAGGGTTGGAAGGCTACACCTTC. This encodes CSVGTGLEGYTF.

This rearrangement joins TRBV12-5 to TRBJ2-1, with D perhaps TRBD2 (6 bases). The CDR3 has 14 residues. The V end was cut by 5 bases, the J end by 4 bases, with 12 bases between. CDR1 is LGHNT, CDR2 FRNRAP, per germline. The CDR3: CASGPRRGYNEQFF. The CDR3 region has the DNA TGTGCTAGTGGTCCCCGGCGGGGATACAATGAGCAGTTCTTC.

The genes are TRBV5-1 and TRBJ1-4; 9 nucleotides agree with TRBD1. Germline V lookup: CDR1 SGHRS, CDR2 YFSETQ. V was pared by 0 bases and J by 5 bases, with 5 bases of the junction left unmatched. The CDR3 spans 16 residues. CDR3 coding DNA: TGCGCCAGCAGCTTGGCGGGACAGGGCGCCAATGAAAAACTGTTTTTT. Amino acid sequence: CASSLAGQGANEKLFF.

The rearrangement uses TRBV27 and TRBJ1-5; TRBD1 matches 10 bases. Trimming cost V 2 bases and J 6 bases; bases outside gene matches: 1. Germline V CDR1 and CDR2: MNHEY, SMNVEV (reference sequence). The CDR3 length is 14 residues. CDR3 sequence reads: CASSLRTGGQPQHF. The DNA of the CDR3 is TGTGCCAGCAGTTTACGGACAGGGGGTCAGCCCCAGCATTTT.

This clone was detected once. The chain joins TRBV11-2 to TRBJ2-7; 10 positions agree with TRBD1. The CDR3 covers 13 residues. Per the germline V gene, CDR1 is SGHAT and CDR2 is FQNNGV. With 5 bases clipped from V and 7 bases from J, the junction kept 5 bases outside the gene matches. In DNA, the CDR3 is TGTGCCAGCAGCCCGGGACAGGGGAGGGAGCAGTACTTC. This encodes CASSPGQGREQYF.

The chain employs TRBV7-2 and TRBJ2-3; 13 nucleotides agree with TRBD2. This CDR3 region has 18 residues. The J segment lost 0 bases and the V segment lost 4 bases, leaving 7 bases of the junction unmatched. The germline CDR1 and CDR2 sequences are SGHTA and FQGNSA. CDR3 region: CASSSGTSGTPSTDTQYF. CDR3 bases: TGTGCCAGCAGCTCGGGGACTAGCGGGACCCCTAGCACAGATACGCAGTATTTT.

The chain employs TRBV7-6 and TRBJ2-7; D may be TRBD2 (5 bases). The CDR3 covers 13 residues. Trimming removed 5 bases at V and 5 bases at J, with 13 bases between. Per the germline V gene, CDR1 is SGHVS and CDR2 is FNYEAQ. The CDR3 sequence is CASSLGVLDEQYF. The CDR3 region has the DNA TGTGCCAGCAGCCTCGGGGTGTTGGACGAGCAGTACTTC.

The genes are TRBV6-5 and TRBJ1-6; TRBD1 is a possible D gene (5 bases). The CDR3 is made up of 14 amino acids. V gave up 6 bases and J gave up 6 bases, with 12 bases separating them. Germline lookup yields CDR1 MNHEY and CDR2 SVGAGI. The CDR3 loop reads CASRSGHFNSPLHF. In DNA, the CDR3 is TGTGCCAGCAGATCCGGACATTTTAATTCACCCCTCCACTTT.